The T cell receptor beta chain described here comes from a study of brain T cells in children with intractable seizures. Study-level points and caveats: Viral specificity was inferred only from CDR3 similarity; HCMV serostatus was unknown. Pre- and post-surgery blood differed in depth, so pre-surgery absences may be undersampling.

With regard to this clone: Its antigen remains unknown.

Indicated time point: blood from clinic visit 5 months post-surgery; TSC patient then seizure free. The sequenced cases were selected for having the highest brain T cell transcript signatures. Patients received at least one anti-epileptic drug before surgery. Assay: immunoSEQ multiplex PCR; the TCRdb copy retains only in-frame clones and omits some. The table shows 340,000 or so clones, with nearly 95% occurring only once. CDR1 MDHEN and CDR2 SYDVKM come from the germline V gene. Unmatched junction bases numbered 8, after V lost 3 bases and J lost 5 bases. The CDR3 is 15 residues long. The sample here was peripheral blood, taken approximately 5 months after surgery. This receptor was obtained from a boy under two years old with tuberous sclerosis and intractable seizures. The chain recombines TRBV28 with TRBJ2-5; 8 nucleotides line up with TRBD1. In nucleotides, the CDR3 is TGTGCCAGCAGTTTCCCCCGACAGGGGTGGGAGACCCAGTACTTC. Encoded protein: CASSFPRQGWETQYF.